The 12 T cell receptor beta chains presented below share a single source sample, sequenced in a study of T cell responses to AZD1222 COVID-19 vaccine. The method was immunoSEQ multiplex PCR; TCRdb's version includes in-frame clones alone and lacks a portion of them. The sample carries more than 150,000 clones, approximately 90% recorded once. Sequenced material: peripheral blood, taken on day 0 of AZD1222 vaccination. These receptors were taken from an adult in good health.

The gene calls are TRBV4-1 and TRBJ2-7, with TRBD2 identical over 10 bases. Germline V CDR1 and CDR2: MGHRA, YSYEKL. The CDR3 contains 17 residues. V lost 0 bases and J lost 2; bases outside the gene matches: 7. CDR3 in DNA: TGCGCCAGCAGCCAAGAGGGGGAGGGACTAGCGACCTACGAGCAGTACTTC. This encodes CASSQEGEGLATYEQYF.

This clone was counted a single time. V and J are TRBV7-2 and TRBJ1-6; D possibly corresponds to TRBD1 (6 bases). The CDR3 loop spans 14 amino acids. The germline CDR1 and CDR2 sequences are SGHTA and FQGNSA. V was clipped by 2 bases and J by 10 bases, with 12 bases between them. In nucleotides, the CDR3 is TGTGCCAGCAGCTTATTGGGGGCGGAATCACCCCTCCACTTT. It is translated as CASSLLGAESPLHF.

J is TRBJ1-1 and V is TRBV5-1; TRBD1 aligns across 7 bases. The CDR3 has 15 amino acids. Per the germline V gene, CDR1 is SGHRS and CDR2 is YFSETQ. The ends lost 4 bases at V and 1 base at J; junction bases unmatched: 7. CDR3 coding DNA: TGCGCCAGCAGCGCCTGGGACAGAAGGAACACTGAAGCTTTCTTT. Protein: CASSAWDRRNTEAFF.

V is TRBV3-1 (or the pseudogene TRBV3-2) and J is TRBJ2-7, with D perhaps being TRBD1 or TRBD2 (6 bases each). The CDR3 is 14 amino acids. Trimming took 2 bases from V and 4 from J, leaving 12 bases between them. The germline V gene has CDR1 LGHDT and CDR2 YNNKEL (reference sequence). CDR3 nucleotide sequence: TGTGCCAGCAGCCAAAGAGGGGGGAAATACGAGCAGTACTTC. This codes for CASSQRGGKYEQYF.

This clone was observed a single time. V usage is TRBV4-2 and J usage is TRBJ2-3; D gene uncertain. The V gene lost 0 bases and the J gene lost 0 bases, with 7 bases spanning the gap. In germline, CDR1 is LGHNA, CDR2 YNFKEQ. The CDR3 spans 15 residues. CDR3 region: CASSQDGSSTDTQYF. The CDR3 DNA reads TGTGCCAGCAGCCAAGATGGCTCGAGCACAGATACGCAGTATTTT.

The chain couples TRBV28 to TRBJ1-5, with D unresolved. The CDR3 runs 18 residues. Germline loops: CDR1 MDHEN, CDR2 SYDVKM. The V gene lost 7 bases and the J gene lost 3 bases, with 25 bases spanning the gap. CDR3 sequence (DNA): TGTGCCAGCAACCCCTCGTGGAACCGAGACCTTATCAATCAGCCCCAGCATTTT. This codes for CASNPSWNRDLINQPQHF.

The chain carries TRBV10-3 and TRBJ1-5; D not certain. Germline CDR1 and CDR2: ENHRY and SYGVKD. The CDR3 consists of 13 residues. V was shortened by 10 bases and J by 1 base, with 11 bases between the two germline ends. The CDR3 loop is CATRENSNQPQHF. The CDR3, as DNA: TGTGCCACCCGAGAGAACAGCAATCAGCCCCAGCATTTT.

This sequence joins TRBV12-3 or TRBV12-4 and TRBJ1-1, with a tentative D call TRBD1 (5 bases). This CDR3 contains 12 residues. The V end lost 5 bases, the J end lost 4 bases, and 8 bases lay between the germline ends. DNA for the CDR3: TGTGCCAGCAGTCTCAGGGTCACTGAAGCTTTCTTT. This sequence encodes CASSLRVTEAFF.

The gene calls are TRBV27 and TRBJ2-7; D call uncertain. Germline loops: CDR1 MNHEY, CDR2 SMNVEV (reference sequence). The ends were cut back, 4 bases at V and 2 bases at J, with 15 bases in the middle. This CDR3 comprises 15 residues. The CDR3 reads CASSSQRDRTYEQYF. The CDR3 DNA is TGTGCCAGCAGTTCCCAGCGAGATCGAACCTACGAGCAGTACTTC.

The count of this clone is one. The rearrangement uses TRBV29-1 and TRBJ1-1, with a tentative D call TRBD1 (5 bases). V was pared by 2 bases and J by 4 bases, with 11 bases between. CDR1 is SQVTM, CDR2 ANQGSEA, per germline. This CDR3 is built from 13 residues. In DNA form, the CDR3 reads TGCAGCGTTGAAAAGGGGCTTGGCACTGAAGCTTTCTTT. Protein: CSVEKGLGTEAFF. The full variable domain, in which reference TRBV29-1 and TRBJ1-1 provide the parts outside the CDR3, is SAVISQKPSRDICQRGTSLTIQCQVDSQVTMMFWYRQQPGQSLTLIATANQGSEATYESGFVIDKFPISRPNLTFSTLTVSNMSPEDSSIYLCSVEKGLGTEAFFGQGTRLTVV.

The J gene is TRBJ1-6, the V gene TRBV11-2; D possibly corresponds to TRBD1 (5 bases). V was trimmed by 0 bases and J by 14 bases, leaving 17 bases between them. Looked up from germline, CDR1 is SGHAT and CDR2 is FQNNGV. This CDR3 is 15 amino acids long. CDR3 residues: CASSLDRDRASSLHF. CDR3 in DNA: TGTGCCAGCAGCTTAGATAGGGACCGCGCTAGCTCCCTCCACTTT. Complete variable domain (other parts from reference TRBV11-2 and TRBJ1-6): EAGVAQSPRYKIIEKRQSVAFWCNPISGHATLYWYQQILGQGPKLLIQFQNNGVVDDSQLPKDRFSAERLKGVDSTLKIQPAKLEDSAVYLCASSLDRDRASSLHFGNGTRLTVT.

The gene calls are TRBV3-1 (or the pseudogene TRBV3-2) and TRBJ1-2; no reliable D call. The CDR3 is 12 residues long. Germline CDR1 and CDR2: LGHDT and YNNKEL (reference sequence). The V gene lost 0 bases and the J gene lost 8 bases, with 7 bases spanning the gap. CDR3 residues: CASSQEQRGYTF. Here the CDR3 DNA reads TGTGCCAGCAGCCAAGAACAGCGAGGCTACACCTTC.